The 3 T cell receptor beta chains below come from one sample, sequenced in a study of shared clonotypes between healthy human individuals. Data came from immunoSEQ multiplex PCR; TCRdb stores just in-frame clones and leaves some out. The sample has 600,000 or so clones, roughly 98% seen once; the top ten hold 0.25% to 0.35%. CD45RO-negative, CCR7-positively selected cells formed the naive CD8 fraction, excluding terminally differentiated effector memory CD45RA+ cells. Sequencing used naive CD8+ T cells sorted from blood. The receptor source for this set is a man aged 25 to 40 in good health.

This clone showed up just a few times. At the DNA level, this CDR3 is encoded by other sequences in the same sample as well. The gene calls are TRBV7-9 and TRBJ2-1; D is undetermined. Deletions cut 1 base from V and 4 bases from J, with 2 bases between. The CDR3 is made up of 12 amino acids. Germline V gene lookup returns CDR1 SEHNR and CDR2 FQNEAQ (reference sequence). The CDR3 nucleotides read TGTGCCAGCAGCTTAGGGTACAATGAGCAGTTCTTC. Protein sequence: CASSLGYNEQFF.

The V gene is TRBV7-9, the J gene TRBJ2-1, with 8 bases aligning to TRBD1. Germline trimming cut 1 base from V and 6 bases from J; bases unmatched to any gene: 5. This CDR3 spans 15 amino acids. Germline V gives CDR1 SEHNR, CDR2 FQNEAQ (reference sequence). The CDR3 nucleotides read TGTGCCAGCAGCTTAGGGACAGGGACCCGCAATGAGCAGTTCTTC. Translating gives CASSLGTGTRNEQFF.

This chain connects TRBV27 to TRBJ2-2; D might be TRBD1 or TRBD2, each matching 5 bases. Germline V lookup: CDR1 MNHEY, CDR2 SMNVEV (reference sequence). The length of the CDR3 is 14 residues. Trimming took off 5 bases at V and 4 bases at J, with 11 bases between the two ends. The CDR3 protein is CASSPHGGTGELFF. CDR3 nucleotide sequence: TGTGCCAGCAGTCCCCATGGGGGCACCGGGGAGCTGTTTTTT.